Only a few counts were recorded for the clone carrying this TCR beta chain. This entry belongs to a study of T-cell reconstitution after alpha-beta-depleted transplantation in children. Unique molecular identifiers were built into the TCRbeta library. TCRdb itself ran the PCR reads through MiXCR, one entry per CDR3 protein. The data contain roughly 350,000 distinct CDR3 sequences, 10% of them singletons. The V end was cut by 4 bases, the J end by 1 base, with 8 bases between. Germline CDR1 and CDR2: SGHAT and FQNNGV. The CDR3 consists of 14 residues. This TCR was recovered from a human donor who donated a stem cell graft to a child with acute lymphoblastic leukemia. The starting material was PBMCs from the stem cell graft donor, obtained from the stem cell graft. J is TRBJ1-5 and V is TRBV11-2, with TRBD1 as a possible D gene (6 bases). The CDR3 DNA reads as TGTGCCAGCAGCTCGGGACACAGCAATCAGCCCCAGCATTTT. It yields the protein CASSSGHSNQPQHF.